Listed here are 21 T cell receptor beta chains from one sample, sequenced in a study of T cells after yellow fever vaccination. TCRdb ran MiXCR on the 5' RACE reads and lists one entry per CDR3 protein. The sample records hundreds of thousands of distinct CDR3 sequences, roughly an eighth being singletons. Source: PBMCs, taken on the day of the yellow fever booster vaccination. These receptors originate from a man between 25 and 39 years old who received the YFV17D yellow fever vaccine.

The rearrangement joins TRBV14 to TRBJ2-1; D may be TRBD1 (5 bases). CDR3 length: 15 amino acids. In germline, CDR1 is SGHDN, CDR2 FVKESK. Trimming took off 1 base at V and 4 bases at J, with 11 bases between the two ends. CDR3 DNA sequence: TGTGCCAGCAGCCAAGTCTTCAGGGTTTACAATGAGCAGTTCTTC. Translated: CASSQVFRVYNEQFF.

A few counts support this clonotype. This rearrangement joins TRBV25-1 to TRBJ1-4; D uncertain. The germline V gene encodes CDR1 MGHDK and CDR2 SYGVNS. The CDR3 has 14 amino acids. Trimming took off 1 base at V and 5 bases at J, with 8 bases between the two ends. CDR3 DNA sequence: TGTGCCAGCAGTGAATGGGTGGAGAATGAAAAACTGTTTTTT. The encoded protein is CASSEWVENEKLFF.

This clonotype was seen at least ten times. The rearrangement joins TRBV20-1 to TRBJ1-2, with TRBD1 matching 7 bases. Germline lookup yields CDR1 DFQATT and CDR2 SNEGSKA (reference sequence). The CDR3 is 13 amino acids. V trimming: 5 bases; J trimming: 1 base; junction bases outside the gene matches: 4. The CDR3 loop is CSAWTGLNYGYTF. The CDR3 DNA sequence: TGCAGTGCTTGGACAGGCCTTAACTATGGCTACACCTTC.

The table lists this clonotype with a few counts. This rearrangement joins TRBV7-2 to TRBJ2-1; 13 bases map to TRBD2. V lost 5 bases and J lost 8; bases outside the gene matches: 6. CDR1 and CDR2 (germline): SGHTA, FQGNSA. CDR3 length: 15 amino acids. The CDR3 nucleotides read TGTGCCAGCAGCATTACTAGCGGGAGGGCATATGAGCAGTTCTTC. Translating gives CASSITSGRAYEQFF.

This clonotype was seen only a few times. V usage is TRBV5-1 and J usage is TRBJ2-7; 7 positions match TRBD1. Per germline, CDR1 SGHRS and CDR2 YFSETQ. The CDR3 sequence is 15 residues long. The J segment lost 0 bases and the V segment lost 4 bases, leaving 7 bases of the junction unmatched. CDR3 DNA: TGCGCCAGCAGCACAGGGGTGGTGGGCTCCTACGAGCAGTACTTC. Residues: CASSTGVVGSYEQYF.

CDR3 region: CASSIKRGADTQYF. CDR3 in DNA: TGTGCCAGCAGCATCAAGAGGGGAGCAGATACGCAGTATTTT. V and J are TRBV13 and TRBJ2-3, with D perhaps TRBD1 or TRBD2 (5 bases each). CDR3 length: 14 amino acids. Per germline, CDR1 PRHDT and CDR2 FYEKMQ (reference sequence). The V end was cut by 5 bases, the J end by 4 bases, with 13 bases between.

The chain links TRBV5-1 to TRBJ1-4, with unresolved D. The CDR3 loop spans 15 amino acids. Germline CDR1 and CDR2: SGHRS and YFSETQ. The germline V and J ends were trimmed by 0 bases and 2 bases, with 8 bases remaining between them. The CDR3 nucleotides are TGCGCCAGCAGCTTGGGACATAGTACTAATGAAAAACTGTTTTTT. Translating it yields CASSLGHSTNEKLFF.

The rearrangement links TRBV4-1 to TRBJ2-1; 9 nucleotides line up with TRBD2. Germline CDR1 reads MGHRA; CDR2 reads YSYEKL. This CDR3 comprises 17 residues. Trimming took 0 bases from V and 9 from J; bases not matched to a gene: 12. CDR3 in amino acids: CASSQELRTSGRIEQFF. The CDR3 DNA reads TGCGCCAGCAGCCAAGAGCTCCGTACGAGCGGGAGGATTGAGCAGTTCTTC.

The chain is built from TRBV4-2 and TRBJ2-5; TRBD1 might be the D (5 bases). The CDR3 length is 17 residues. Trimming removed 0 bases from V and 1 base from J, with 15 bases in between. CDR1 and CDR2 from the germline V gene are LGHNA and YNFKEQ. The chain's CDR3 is CASSQEGQGEVQETQYF. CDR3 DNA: TGTGCCAGCAGCCAAGAGGGCCAGGGTGAAGTCCAAGAGACCCAGTACTTC.

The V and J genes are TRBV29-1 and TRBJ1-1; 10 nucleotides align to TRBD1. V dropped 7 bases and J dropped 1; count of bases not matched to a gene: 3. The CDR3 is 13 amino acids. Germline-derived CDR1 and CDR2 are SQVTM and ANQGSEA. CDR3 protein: CSAGTGANTEAFF. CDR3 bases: TGCAGCGCTGGGACAGGGGCGAACACTGAAGCTTTCTTT.

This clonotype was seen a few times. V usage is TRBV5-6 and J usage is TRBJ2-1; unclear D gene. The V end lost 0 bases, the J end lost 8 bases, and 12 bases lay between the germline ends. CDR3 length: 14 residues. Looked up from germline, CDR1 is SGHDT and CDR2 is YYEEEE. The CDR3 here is CASSLGGRYDEQFF. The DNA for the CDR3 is TGTGCCAGCAGCTTGGGGGGTAGATATGATGAGCAGTTCTTC. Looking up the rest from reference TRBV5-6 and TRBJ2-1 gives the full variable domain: DAGVTQSPTHLIKTRGQQVTLRCSPKSGHDTVSWYQQALGQGPQFIFQYYEEEERQRGNFPDRFSGHQFPNYSSELNVNALLLGDSALYLCASSLGGRYDEQFFGPGTRLTVL.

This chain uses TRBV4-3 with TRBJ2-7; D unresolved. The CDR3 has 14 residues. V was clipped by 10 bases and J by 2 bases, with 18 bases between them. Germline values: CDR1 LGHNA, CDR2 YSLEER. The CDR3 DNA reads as TGCGCCAACAATCAGGAATCCGGGCCCTACGAGCAGTACTTC. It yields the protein CANNQESGPYEQYF.

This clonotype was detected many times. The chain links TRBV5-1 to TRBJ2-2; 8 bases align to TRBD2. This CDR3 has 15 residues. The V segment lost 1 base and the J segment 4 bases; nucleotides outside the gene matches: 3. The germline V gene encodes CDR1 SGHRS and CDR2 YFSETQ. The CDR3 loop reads CASSLQAGATGELFF. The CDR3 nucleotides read TGCGCCAGCAGCTTGCAAGCGGGAGCCACCGGGGAGCTGTTTTTT.

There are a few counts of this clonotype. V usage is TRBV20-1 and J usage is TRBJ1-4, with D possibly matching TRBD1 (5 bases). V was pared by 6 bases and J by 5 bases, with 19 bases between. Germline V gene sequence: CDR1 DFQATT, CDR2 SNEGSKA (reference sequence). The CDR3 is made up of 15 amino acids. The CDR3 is CSANPLQGVNEKLFF. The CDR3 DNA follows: TGCAGTGCCAACCCCCTGCAGGGCGTCAATGAAAAACTGTTTTTT.

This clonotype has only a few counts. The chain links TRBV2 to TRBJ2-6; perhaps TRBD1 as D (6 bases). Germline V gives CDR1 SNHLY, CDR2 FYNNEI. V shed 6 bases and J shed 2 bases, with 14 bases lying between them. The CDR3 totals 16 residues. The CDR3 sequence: CASRWGHDTGANVLTF. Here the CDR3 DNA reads TGTGCCAGCAGATGGGGGCATGATACTGGGGCCAACGTCCTGACTTTC.

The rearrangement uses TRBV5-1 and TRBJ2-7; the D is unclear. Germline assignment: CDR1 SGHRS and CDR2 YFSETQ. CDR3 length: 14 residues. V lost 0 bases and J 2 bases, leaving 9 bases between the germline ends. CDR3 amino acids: CASSLVVSTYEQYF. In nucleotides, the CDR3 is TGCGCCAGCAGCTTGGTTGTCAGTACCTACGAGCAGTACTTC.

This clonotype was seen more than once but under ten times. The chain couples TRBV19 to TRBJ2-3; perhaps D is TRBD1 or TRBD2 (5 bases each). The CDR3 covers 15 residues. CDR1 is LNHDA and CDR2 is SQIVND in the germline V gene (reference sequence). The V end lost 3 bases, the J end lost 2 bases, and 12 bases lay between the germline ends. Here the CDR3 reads CASSIRGGYTDTQYF. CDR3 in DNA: TGTGCCAGTAGTATTCGGGGCGGATACACAGATACGCAGTATTTT.

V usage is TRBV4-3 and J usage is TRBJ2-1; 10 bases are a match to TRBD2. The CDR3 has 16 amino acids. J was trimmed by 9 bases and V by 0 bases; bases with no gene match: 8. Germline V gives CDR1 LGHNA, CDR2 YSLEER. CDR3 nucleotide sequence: TGCGCCAGCAGCCAAGATGGGGGGCTAGCGGGAGTTGAGCAGTTCTTC. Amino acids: CASSQDGGLAGVEQFF.

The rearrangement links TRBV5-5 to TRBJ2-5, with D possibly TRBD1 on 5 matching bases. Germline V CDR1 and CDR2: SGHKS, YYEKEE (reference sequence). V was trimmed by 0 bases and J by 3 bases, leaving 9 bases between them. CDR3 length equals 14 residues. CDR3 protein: CASSLEPREETQYF. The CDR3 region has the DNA TGTGCCAGCAGCTTGGAGCCCAGGGAAGAGACCCAGTACTTC.

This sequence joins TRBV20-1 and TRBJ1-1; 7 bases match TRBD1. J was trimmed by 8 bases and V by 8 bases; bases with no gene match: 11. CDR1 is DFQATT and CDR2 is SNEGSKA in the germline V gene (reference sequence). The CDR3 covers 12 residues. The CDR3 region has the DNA TGCAGTCGACAGGGCGAGGGGATGGAAGCTTTCTTT. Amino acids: CSRQGEGMEAFF.

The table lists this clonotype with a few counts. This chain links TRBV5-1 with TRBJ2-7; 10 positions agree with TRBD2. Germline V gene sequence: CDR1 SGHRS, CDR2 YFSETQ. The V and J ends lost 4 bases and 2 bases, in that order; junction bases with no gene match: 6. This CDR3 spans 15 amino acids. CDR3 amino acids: CASSPSGSFPYEQYF. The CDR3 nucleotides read TGCGCCAGCAGCCCTAGCGGGAGTTTCCCCTACGAGCAGTACTTC.